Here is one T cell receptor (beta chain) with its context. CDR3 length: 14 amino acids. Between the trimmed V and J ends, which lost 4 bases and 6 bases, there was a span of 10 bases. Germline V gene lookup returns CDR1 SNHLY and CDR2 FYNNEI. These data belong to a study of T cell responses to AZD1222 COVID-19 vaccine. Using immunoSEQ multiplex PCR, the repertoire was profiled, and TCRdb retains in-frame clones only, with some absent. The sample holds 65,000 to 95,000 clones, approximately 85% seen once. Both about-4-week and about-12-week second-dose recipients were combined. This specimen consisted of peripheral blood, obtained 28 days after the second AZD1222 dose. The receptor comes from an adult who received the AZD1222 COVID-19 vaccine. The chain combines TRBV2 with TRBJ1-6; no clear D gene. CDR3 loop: CASSGDTVNSPLHF. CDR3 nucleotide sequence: TGTGCCAGCAGTGGCGACACGGTTAATTCACCCCTCCACTTT.